The rows below give T cell receptor beta chains drawn from one sample of a study of CD4 T cells in relation to SARS-CoV-2 and coronaviruses. These receptors' antigens are unknown. Assay: immunoSEQ multiplex PCR; the TCRdb copy retains only in-frame clones and omits some. The profile shows around 34,000 clones, roughly 73% of them singletons. Sequencing input: memory CD4+ T cells from PBMCs, cultured in vitro. The origin of the receptors is an adult with COVID-19. CDR3s include the opening cysteine and the closing phenylalanine or tryptophan. The D gene is left open where the match is weak. Clone size is not always given. Where it is, it says once, few, many or a class for expanded clones.

J: TRBJ1-4; V: TRBV28; D: .; size: .; DNA: TGTGCCAGCAGTTTCTTGCCGCAGGAAAAACTGTTTTTT; CDR3: CASSFLPQEKLFF
J: TRBJ2-2; V: TRBV19; D: .; size: .; DNA: TGTGCCAGTAGTATACCCACCACTACGAACACCGGGGAGCTGTTTTTT; CDR3: CASSIPTTTNTGELFF
J: TRBJ2-5; V: TRBV14; D: .; size: .; DNA: TGTGCCAGCAGCCACTCAGAGACCCAGTACTTC; CDR3: CASSHSETQYF
J: TRBJ2-7; V: TRBV11-1; D: TRBD1; size: .; DNA: TGTGCCAGCAGCGAAAACAGGGGCCACGAGCAGTACTTC; CDR3: CASSENRGHEQYF
J: TRBJ1-4; V: TRBV4-2; D: .; size: few; DNA: TGTGCCAGCAGCCAGGAACAGTCCAATGAAAAACTGTTTTTT; CDR3: CASSQEQSNEKLFF
J: TRBJ2-1; V: TRBV24-1; D: TRBD2; size: few; DNA: TGTGCCACCAGTGGTGGGACTAGCGACAATGAGCAGTTCTTC; CDR3: CATSGGTSDNEQFF
J: TRBJ2-2; V: TRBV7-2; D: TRBD2; size: once; DNA: TGTGCCAGCAGCCTAAGCGGGACGACGCGCACCGGGGAGCTGTTTTTT; CDR3: CASSLSGTTRTGELFF
J: TRBJ2-3; V: TRBV29-1; D: TRBD1; size: .; DNA: TGCAGCGCCCAGGACAGGGGGGGCCTCACAGATACGCAGTATTTT; CDR3: CSAQDRGGLTDTQYF
J: TRBJ1-2; V: TRBV2; D: .; size: .; DNA: TGTGCCAGCAGTATGGGGTATGGCTACACCTTC; CDR3: CASSMGYGYTF
J: TRBJ1-2; V: TRBV25-1; D: TRBD1; size: .; DNA: TGTGCCAGCAGTGACGACAGGGAAGGACGCACCTTC; CDR3: CASSDDREGRTF
J: TRBJ1-5; V: TRBV15; D: .; size: .; DNA: TGTGCCACCAGCAGAGATCTAGGCAGTTATCAGCCCCAGCATTTT; CDR3: CATSRDLGSYQPQHF
J: TRBJ2-7; V: TRBV4-1; D: TRBD2; size: .; DNA: TGCGCCAGCAGCCAAGAACCGCTTGCGGGAGGTGCCTACGAGCAGTACTTC; CDR3: CASSQEPLAGGAYEQYF
J: TRBJ2-1; V: TRBV30; D: .; size: medium-sized; DNA: TGTGCCTGGAGCATACCAAGCCACAATGAGCAGTTCTTC; CDR3: CAWSIPSHNEQFF
J: TRBJ1-1; V: TRBV19; D: .; size: .; DNA: TGTGCCAGTAGTATATCGGGGCGGAGGAACACTGAAGCTTTCTTT; CDR3: CASSISGRRNTEAFF
J: TRBJ2-7; V: TRBV6-2/TRBV6-3; D: TRBD2; size: .; DNA: TGTGCCAGCAGTTGGGCTAGCGGGAGGGCCCTACTCGGCGAGCAGTACTTC; CDR3: CASSWASGRALLGEQYF
J: TRBJ2-5; V: TRBV9; D: TRBD2; size: .; DNA: TGTGCCAGCAGCGTAGCTCCTGGCGGGAGTACTCGGGAGACCCAGTACTTC; CDR3: CASSVAPGGSTRETQYF
J: TRBJ2-3; V: TRBV7-9; D: .; size: .; DNA: TGTGCCAGCAGCTTAGACGATACGCAGTATTTT; CDR3: CASSLDDTQYF
J: TRBJ2-7; V: TRBV29-1; D: TRBD2; size: few; DNA: TGCAGCGTTGTAAGCGGGATAGGTTCCTACGAGCAGTACTTC; CDR3: CSVVSGIGSYEQYF
J: TRBJ2-7; V: TRBV4-1; D: .; size: few; DNA: TGCGCCAGCAGCCAACCCAGGGACGGTCTCTACGAGCAGTACTTC; CDR3: CASSQPRDGLYEQYF
J: TRBJ1-4; V: TRBV30; D: TRBD1; size: .; DNA: TGTGCCTGGAGTGTATCAGTCAGTTTAGGCAGGGGGCGAAGGACTAATGAAAAACTGTTTTTT; CDR3: CAWSVSVSLGRGRRTNEKLFF
J: TRBJ1-5; V: TRBV5-8; D: TRBD1; size: .; DNA: TGTGCCAGCAGCGCCGGACAGGGCCCCGATCAGCCCCAGCATTTT; CDR3: CASSAGQGPDQPQHF
J: TRBJ2-5; V: TRBV5-1; D: TRBD2; size: once; DNA: TGCGCCAGCAGCTTGGCGGTAGCGGGAACGGGGGAGACCCAGTACTTC; CDR3: CASSLAVAGTGETQYF